The 15 T cell receptor beta chains in this list originate from one sample, sequenced in a study of blood T cell repertoires in COVID-19. Profiled with immunoSEQ multiplex PCR; TCRdb holds only in-frame clones, not every one. The repertoire holds under 250,000 clones, 84% seen once, with 9.7% in the top ten. The sequencing input was peripheral blood. The receptor source for this set is a man in his forties or fifties with active or convalescent COVID-19.

This clone was recorded once. The chain combines TRBV11-2 with TRBJ2-7, with D uncertain. Deletions cut 3 bases from V and 0 bases from J, with 3 bases between. The CDR3 sequence is 12 residues long. Germline V gene sequence: CDR1 SGHAT, CDR2 FQNNGV. DNA for the CDR3: TGTGCCAGCAGCTTCCTCTCCTACGAGCAGTACTTC. The encoded protein is CASSFLSYEQYF.

In its sample, this clone was seen once. The gene calls are TRBV7-2 and TRBJ2-7; D is possibly TRBD1 (5 bases). V was trimmed by 0 bases and J by 7 bases, leaving 10 bases between them. The CDR3 sequence is 13 residues long. CDR1 is SGHTA, CDR2 FQGNSA, per germline. This CDR3 is CASSLAWQGEQYV. The CDR3 nucleotides read TGTGCCAGCAGCTTAGCTTGGCAGGGAGAGCAGTACGTC.

The CDR3 region is CASSEGAPRSGNTIYF. In nucleotides, the CDR3 is TGTGCCAGCAGTGAAGGGGCCCCTCGCTCTGGAAACACCATATATTTT. The rearrangement uses TRBV2 and TRBJ1-3; no definite D call. V was trimmed by 1 base and J by 0 bases, leaving 10 bases between them. The CDR3 totals 16 residues. Germline V gene lookup returns CDR1 SNHLY and CDR2 FYNNEI. Full variable domain (remainder filled in from reference TRBV2 and TRBJ1-3): EPEVTQTPSHQVTQMGQEVILRCVPISNHLYFYWYRQILGQKVEFLVSFYNNEISEKSEIFDDQFSVERPDGSNFTLKIRSTKLEDSAMYFCASSEGAPRSGNTIYFGEGSWLTVV.

The rearrangement joins TRBV7-9 to TRBJ2-7, with D uncertain. The length of the CDR3 is 12 residues. V was cut by 3 bases and J by 0 bases, with 3 bases left in between. Germline V gives CDR1 SEHNR, CDR2 FQNEAQ (reference sequence). The CDR3 here is CASSFGSYEQYF. DNA of the CDR3: TGTGCCAGCAGCTTCGGCTCCTACGAGCAGTACTTC.

CDR3 protein: CASSLSPDSYNSPLHF. The DNA of the CDR3 is TGTGCCAGCAGTTTATCGCCAGACTCCTATAATTCACCCCTCCACTTT. This chain uses TRBV27 with TRBJ1-6; D gene ambiguous. From germline, CDR1 is MNHEY and CDR2 SMNVEV (reference sequence). This CDR3 spans 16 amino acids. The germline V and J ends were trimmed by 0 bases and 0 bases, with 6 bases remaining between them.

The rearrangement uses TRBV5-1 and TRBJ1-2, with 8 bases that match TRBD1. CDR3 length equals 16 residues. Germline V gene sequence: CDR1 SGHRS, CDR2 YFSETQ. V dropped 3 bases and J dropped 3; count of bases not matched to a gene: 10. DNA of the CDR3: TGCGCCAGCAGCTACGCCCTCAGGGGGCTGGACTATGGCTACACCTTC. Translation: CASSYALRGLDYGYTF.

The CDR3: CASSLGRGQSNQPQHF. In DNA form, the CDR3 reads TGTGCCAGCAGCTTAGGGCGGGGACAGTCCAATCAGCCCCAGCATTTT. The J gene is TRBJ1-5, the V gene TRBV7-8, with TRBD1 matching over 7 bases. The CDR3 sequence is 16 residues long. Per the germline V gene, CDR1 is SGHVS and CDR2 is FQNEAQ. Trimming at V came to 1 base and at J to 3 bases, leaving 6 bases not matched to a gene.

V usage is TRBV7-2 and J usage is TRBJ2-2, with TRBD2 matching over 7 bases. V was pared by 5 bases and J by 1 base, with 7 bases of the junction left unmatched. CDR1 SGHTA and CDR2 FQGNSA come from the germline V gene. The CDR3 length is 16 residues. CDR3 protein: CASSPRLAENTGELFF. The CDR3 bases are TGTGCCAGCAGCCCAAGGCTAGCGGAGAACACCGGGGAGCTGTTTTTT.

This chain joins TRBV5-6 and TRBJ2-5, with D perhaps matching TRBD2 (6 bases). This CDR3 region has 15 residues. CDR1 is SGHDT and CDR2 is YYEEEE in the germline V gene. V lost 4 bases and J lost 4, with 17 bases in between. DNA of the CDR3: TGTGCCAGCAGCCCCCGCTGGTCGGGGGTAGAGACCCAGTACTTC. Its translation: CASSPRWSGVETQYF.

The rearrangement joins TRBV4-3 to TRBJ2-4; 10 positions match TRBD2. The CDR3 spans 16 residues. V trimming: 3 bases; J trimming: 0 bases; junction bases outside the gene matches: 2. The germline gives CDR1 LGHNA, CDR2 YSLEER. The CDR3 region has the DNA TGCGCCAGCAGCCAGGGACTAGCGTTAGCCAAAAACATTCAGTACTTC. As protein: CASSQGLALAKNIQYF.

The table lists this clone with a count of one. V and J are TRBV5-1 and TRBJ2-3, with D tentatively TRBD1 (7 bases). CDR3 length: 14 amino acids. CDR1 SGHRS and CDR2 YFSETQ come from the germline V gene. V lost 5 bases, J lost 4 bases, and 14 bases lay in between. CDR3 coding DNA: TGCGCCAGCAGGGCGGGCAGGGGGGCAGATACGCAGTATTTT. Its protein is CASRAGRGADTQYF.

The J gene is TRBJ2-2, the V gene TRBV10-1, with 10 positions matching TRBD2. The CDR3 consists of 14 residues. J gave up 6 bases and V 11 bases, and 9 bases lay outside the gene matches. CDR1 is WNHNN, CDR2 SYGVQD, per germline (reference sequence). The DNA of the CDR3 is TGCGCCGGGCGGGGACTAGCGTCTTCCGGGGAGCTGTTTTTT. Encoded protein: CAGRGLASSGELFF.

The rearrangement links TRBV6-5 to TRBJ1-6; D perhaps matches TRBD1 (5 bases). Germline V gene sequence: CDR1 MNHEY, CDR2 SVGAGI. V was shortened by 7 bases and J by 10 bases, with 14 bases between the two germline ends. CDR3 length equals 13 residues. The chain's CDR3 is CASIPGPRSPLHF. The CDR3 coding sequence is TGTGCCAGCATTCCAGGGCCGAGGTCACCCCTCCACTTT.

This clone was observed a handful of times. V and J are TRBV2 and TRBJ1-4, with D maybe TRBD1 (6 bases). The germline V and J ends were trimmed by 7 bases and 8 bases, with 14 bases remaining between them. The germline V gene encodes CDR1 SNHLY and CDR2 FYNNEI. The CDR3 consists of 13 residues. This CDR3 reads CASMQGSGEKLFF. The DNA for the CDR3 is TGTGCCAGCATGCAGGGGTCTGGGGAAAAACTGTTTTTT. The entire variable domain, with the rest obtained from reference TRBV2 and TRBJ1-4, is as follows: EPEVTQTPSHQVTQMGQEVILRCVPISNHLYFYWYRQILGQKVEFLVSFYNNEISEKSEIFDDQFSVERPDGSNFTLKIRSTKLEDSAMYFCASMQGSGEKLFFGSGTQLSVL.

This chain joins TRBV5-5 and TRBJ1-5; TRBD1 is a possible D gene (6 bases). Trimming shortened V by 0 bases and J by 4 bases, and 11 bases separated the two germline ends. The CDR3 has 15 amino acids. Germline loops: CDR1 SGHKS, CDR2 YYEKEE (reference sequence). CDR3 DNA sequence: TGTGCCAGCAGCTTGGGGACAGTTCGGAATCAGCCCCAGCATTTT. Its translation: CASSLGTVRNQPQHF.